These 30 T cell receptor beta chains were all obtained from the same sample, sequenced in a study of T-cell reconstitution after alpha-beta-depleted transplantation in children. The authors prepared the TCRbeta library with unique molecular identifiers. A single record per CDR3 protein comes from TCRdb applying MiXCR to the PCR reads. This table has about 440,000 distinct CDR3 sequences, 43% appearing once. Here the sequenced sample was PBMCs, taken before TCRalphabeta/CD19-depleted stem cell transplant. The receptors originated from a girl aged 2 to 9 with aplastic anemia, due to receive a stem cell transplant.

The V gene is TRBV6-5, the J gene TRBJ2-1, with TRBD2 identical over 12 bases. CDR1 and CDR2 from the germline V gene are MNHEY and SVGAGI. This CDR3 spans 15 amino acids. With 0 bases clipped from V and 7 bases from J, the junction kept 1 base outside the gene matches. This CDR3 reads CASSYSLAGGNEQFF. The CDR3 DNA is TGTGCCAGCAGTTACTCCCTAGCGGGAGGGAATGAGCAGTTCTTC.

Note on this clonotype: One junction end disagrees with the germline gene, perhaps due to a read error. The chain joins TRBV6-2 or TRBV6-3 to TRBJ2-5; D uncertain. In germline, CDR1 is MNHEY, CDR2 SVGEGT. The CDR3 contains 11 residues. CDR3 DNA: TGTGCCAGCAGCTATAGAGAGGCCCAGTACTTC. Protein product: CASSYREAQYF.

This clonotype was picked up many times. The gene calls are TRBV5-1 and TRBJ1-4; unclear D gene. The CDR3 covers 15 residues. Per the germline V gene, CDR1 is SGHRS and CDR2 is YFSETQ. V dropped 0 bases and J dropped 8 bases, with 14 bases sitting between them. Here the CDR3 DNA reads TGCGCCAGCAGCTTGGGGGTTGGGAGGAACGAAAAACTGTTTTTT. As protein: CASSLGVGRNEKLFF.

The table lists this clonotype with many counts. The chain recombines TRBV5-1 with TRBJ2-6; D is ambiguous. The germline gives CDR1 SGHRS, CDR2 YFSETQ. V dropped 0 bases and J dropped 4 bases, with 11 bases sitting between them. The CDR3 runs to 16 residues. The CDR3 region has the DNA TGCGCCAGCAGCTTGGACGTCTCGACAGGGGCCAACGTCCTGACTTTC. It encodes CASSLDVSTGANVLTF.

In its sample, this clonotype was seen many times. This rearrangement joins TRBV11-1 to TRBJ1-4, with unresolved D. The germline V and J ends were trimmed by 0 bases and 2 bases, with 28 bases remaining between them. This CDR3 region has 22 residues. CDR1 and CDR2 (germline): SGHAT, FQDESV (reference sequence). Here the CDR3 reads CASSLASDTSYLLALTNEKLFF. CDR3 in DNA: TGTGCCAGCAGCTTAGCGTCCGACACCTCCTACCTTTTAGCACTGACTAATGAAAAACTGTTTTTT.

The chain employs TRBV30 and TRBJ2-7, with TRBD1 matching over 8 bases. V lost 0 bases, J lost 6 bases, and 1 base stayed unmatched. This CDR3 is built from 12 residues. Germline V gene lookup returns CDR1 GTSNPN and CDR2 SVGIG (reference sequence). The CDR3 reads CAWSVRGREQYF. CDR3 nucleotide sequence: TGTGCCTGGAGTGTCAGGGGGCGCGAGCAGTACTTC.

V is TRBV12-3 or TRBV12-4 and J is TRBJ2-6, with 9 bases that match TRBD1. V dropped 7 bases and J dropped 1; count of bases not matched to a gene: 11. The CDR3 loop spans 18 amino acids. CDR3 nucleotide sequence: TGTGCCAGCAATTGGGGGGGACAGGGAAATTCTGGGGCCAACGTCCTGACTTTC. It translates to CASNWGGQGNSGANVLTF.

The rearrangement links TRBV12-3 or TRBV12-4 to TRBJ1-1; D might be TRBD1 (5 bases). CDR3 length: 14 amino acids. The V and J ends lost 5 bases and 3 bases respectively, with 13 bases between them. The CDR3 bases are TGTGCCAGCAGTCTATCGGCAGGGTACACTGAAGCTTTCTTT. Encoded protein: CASSLSAGYTEAFF.

This sequence joins TRBV20-1 and TRBJ1-5; 11 nucleotides match TRBD1. V lost 7 bases and J lost 4; bases outside the gene matches: 3. From germline, CDR1 is DFQATT and CDR2 SNEGSKA (reference sequence). CDR3 size: 13 residues. The CDR3 nucleotides are TGCAGTGTTGGACAGGGGGCTAATCAGCCCCAGCATTTT. Its protein product is CSVGQGANQPQHF.

This chain joins TRBV12-3 or TRBV12-4 and TRBJ2-7; D is possibly TRBD2 (7 bases). The CDR3 loop spans 16 amino acids. Trimming pared 5 bases from V and 3 bases from J, leaving 20 bases between. The CDR3, as DNA: TGTGCCAGCAGTCTAGGGGGGGGCGGGAGAGGCTACGAGCAGTACTTC. This gives the protein CASSLGGGGRGYEQYF.

This clonotype appeared a few times. The genes are TRBV20-1 and TRBJ2-5; D is unclear. The germline V and J ends were trimmed by 0 bases and 5 bases, with 13 bases remaining between them. Germline CDR1 reads DFQATT; CDR2 reads SNEGSKA (reference sequence). There are 14 residues in the CDR3. The CDR3 is CSARDPKGRETQYF. The CDR3 DNA follows: TGCAGTGCTAGAGATCCGAAGGGTCGGGAGACCCAGTACTTC.

The V gene is TRBV7-9, the J gene TRBJ2-7, with 9 bases identical to TRBD1. The CDR3 runs to 15 residues. Germline CDR1 SEHNR, CDR2 FQNEAQ (reference sequence). Germline trimming cut 5 bases from V and 2 bases from J; bases unmatched to any gene: 7. Here the CDR3 reads CASSRPDRGTYEQYF. The DNA of the CDR3 is TGTGCCAGCAGCCGACCTGACAGGGGGACCTACGAGCAGTACTTC.

This clonotype has ten or more counts. This chain connects TRBV29-1 to TRBJ2-7, with 7 bases aligning to TRBD2. Germline CDR1 SQVTM, CDR2 ANQGSEA. V was clipped by 4 bases and J by 3 bases; unmatched bases: 9. The CDR3 is 14 amino acids. Written as DNA, the CDR3 is TGCAGCGTTGGGGGGGGACTGGGTGACTACGAGCAGTACTTC. Its protein product is CSVGGGLGDYEQYF.

Only a few counts were recorded for this clonotype. The CDR3: CASSGSPNYGYTF. The CDR3 coding sequence is TGTGCCAGCAGTGGAAGCCCTAACTATGGCTACACCTTC. The chain couples TRBV6-1 to TRBJ1-2; D gene unclear. In germline, CDR1 is MNHNS, CDR2 SASEGT. V was shortened by 4 bases and J by 0 bases, with 6 bases between the two germline ends. This CDR3 region has 13 residues.

The chain links TRBV29-1 to TRBJ2-1, with D tentatively TRBD2 (7 bases). The CDR3 has 13 amino acids. Trimming left V 8 bases short and J 0 bases short, with 11 bases between. CDR1 SQVTM and CDR2 ANQGSEA come from the germline V gene. CDR3 sequence (DNA): TGCAGCTCTAGGGGGGGCTCCTACAATGAGCAGTTCTTC. Its protein is CSSRGGSYNEQFF.

Notes on this clonotype: Compared with germline, one end of the junction differs, possibly owing to a read error. V and J are TRBV5-1 and TRBJ1-1, with no clear D. Germline V CDR1 and CDR2: SGHRS, YFSETQ. The CDR3 has 16 residues. The CDR3 sequence is CASRSTGPPLNTEALF. CDR3 nucleotides: TGCGCCAGCAGATCTACCGGGCCCCCCCTGAACACTGAAGCTCTCTTT.

The V gene is TRBV7-6, the J gene TRBJ2-2; TRBD2 agrees at 10 bases. The CDR3 totals 18 residues. Per the germline V gene, CDR1 is SGHVS and CDR2 is FNYEAQ. The V segment lost 2 bases and the J segment 0 bases; nucleotides outside the gene matches: 6. CDR3 amino acids: CASSLFRTSGTNTGELFF. For the CDR3, the DNA is TGTGCCAGCAGCTTATTCCGGACTAGCGGAACGAACACCGGGGAGCTGTTTTTT.

The chain employs TRBV12-3 or TRBV12-4 and TRBJ2-4; D is perhaps TRBD2 (6 bases). Trimming stripped 3 bases from V and 13 bases from J, with 25 bases between. The CDR3 length is 16 residues. The DNA of the CDR3 is TGTGCCAGCAGTTTTGACGTCGCGGAGGGAGCCTCTCCACAGTACTTC. It specifies CASSFDVAEGASPQYF.

This chain connects TRBV5-5 to TRBJ2-7; D possibly matches TRBD1 or TRBD2 (5 bases each). The V gene's germline CDR1 is SGHKS and CDR2 YYEKEE (reference sequence). V lost 4 bases, J lost 7 bases, and 21 bases lay in between. This CDR3 spans 15 amino acids. CDR3 amino acids: CASSPGLWGGSEQYF. The DNA for the CDR3 is TGTGCCAGCAGCCCCGGGCTGTGGGGCGGGTCTGAGCAGTACTTC.

V is TRBV4-3 and J is TRBJ1-4, with D unclear. This CDR3 contains 15 residues. The germline V gene encodes CDR1 LGHNA and CDR2 YSLEER. Deletions cut 4 bases from V and 8 bases from J, with 17 bases between. CDR3 in DNA: TGCGCCAGCAGCCGCGTCGGGAGGGAAGAAGAAAAACTGTTTTTT. It codes for CASSRVGREEEKLFF.

The chain recombines TRBV4-3 with TRBJ1-4, with D unresolved. Trimming removed 1 base from V and 4 bases from J, with 10 bases in between. Germline loops: CDR1 LGHNA, CDR2 YSLEER. The CDR3 extends over 15 amino acids. The CDR3 DNA reads TGCGCCAGCAGCCAAGGAGACAACGTTAATGAAAAACTGTTTTTT. This gives the protein CASSQGDNVNEKLFF.

The sample holds a few counts of this clonotype. This sequence joins TRBV6-6 and TRBJ2-3; D is ambiguous. The germline V gene has CDR1 MNHNY and CDR2 SVGAGI (reference sequence). Trimming left V 7 bases short and J 5 bases short, with 10 bases between. The CDR3 has 12 residues. Here the CDR3 reads CASNSPRDTQYF. DNA of the CDR3: TGTGCCAGCAATAGTCCCCGAGATACGCAGTATTTT.

This clonotype was counted many times. The chain's CDR3 is CASSPLGGPMAKNIQYF. The CDR3 DNA follows: TGTGCCAGCAGCCCTCTGGGAGGGCCAATGGCCAAAAACATTCAGTACTTC. V usage is TRBV5-5 and J usage is TRBJ2-4; TRBD2 agrees at 7 bases. With V trimmed by 4 bases and J by 1 base, 11 bases remained unmatched. The germline gives CDR1 SGHKS, CDR2 YYEKEE (reference sequence). The CDR3 contains 17 residues.

In this sample, this clonotype turned up many times. This chain joins TRBV4-2 and TRBJ2-2, with D possibly matching TRBD2 (6 bases). Germline loops: CDR1 LGHNA, CDR2 YNFKEQ. The CDR3 is 16 residues long. V was clipped by 0 bases and J by 4 bases, with 12 bases between them. CDR3 in DNA: TGTGCCAGCAGCCAAGACCCATTCGGGGGCACCGGGGAGCTGTTTTTT. Residues: CASSQDPFGGTGELFF.

The CDR3 nucleotides are TGTGCCATGGGGACAGGGGCTGGAAACACCATATATTTT. It encodes CAMGTGAGNTIYF. The chain joins TRBV10-3 to TRBJ1-3, with 10 bases that match TRBD1. Germline CDR1 and CDR2: ENHRY and SYGVKD. The CDR3 totals 13 residues. After removal of 9 bases from V and 2 bases from J, the junction contained 1 base not matched to a gene.

V and J are TRBV10-3 and TRBJ2-7, with D perhaps TRBD1 or TRBD2 (5 bases each). The CDR3 loop spans 13 amino acids. CDR1 is ENHRY, CDR2 SYGVKD, per germline. The V end lost 3 bases, the J end lost 3 bases, and 9 bases lay between the germline ends. The CDR3 DNA reads as TGTGCCATCAGTGATGAGGGGCTCTACGAGCAGTACTTC. Protein product: CAISDEGLYEQYF.

This clonotype was seen repeatedly, ten times or more. This chain links TRBV6-2 or TRBV6-3 with TRBJ1-2; maybe TRBD1 (5 bases). Germline V lookup: CDR1 MNHEY, CDR2 SVGEGT. V lost 5 bases, J lost 5 bases, and 9 bases lay in between. There are 12 residues in the CDR3. The CDR3 region is CASSRDRYGYTF. For the CDR3, the DNA is TGTGCCAGCAGTCGGGACCGTTATGGCTACACCTTC.

There are a few counts of this clonotype. V gene TRBV27 combines with J gene TRBJ1-2; D perhaps matches TRBD1 (5 bases). Trimming left V 4 bases short and J 6 bases short, with 18 bases between. The germline gives CDR1 MNHEY, CDR2 SMNVEV (reference sequence). This CDR3 has 15 amino acids. The CDR3 loop is CASSWGRGVRHGYTF. The CDR3 bases are TGTGCCAGCAGTTGGGGACGGGGGGTCCGGCATGGCTACACCTTC.

The rearrangement links TRBV5-5 to TRBJ1-2; maybe TRBD1 (5 bases). V lost 8 bases, J lost 0 bases, and 8 bases lay in between. CDR3 length equals 12 residues. Per the germline V gene, CDR1 is SGHKS and CDR2 is YYEKEE (reference sequence). The CDR3 nucleotides read TGTGCCAGTACGACAGCTAACTATGGCTACACCTTC. It specifies CASTTANYGYTF.

The J gene is TRBJ1-1, the V gene TRBV28; no definite D call. V was cut by 5 bases and J by 1 base, with 11 bases left in between. Germline CDR1 is MDHEN and CDR2 is SYDVKM. This CDR3 has 14 residues. CDR3 region: CASSPYGENTEAFF. Here the CDR3 DNA reads TGTGCCAGCAGTCCCTATGGAGAGAACACTGAAGCTTTCTTT.